The sequence of this TCR beta chain was determined in a study of Ad26.COV2.S vaccination and SARS-CoV-2 variants. Study-wide background: This donor came from the COV1001 trial of Ad26.COV2.S. Once, or twice with 56 days between doses, Ad26.COV2.S was given intramuscularly.

Method: immunoSEQ multiplex PCR; TCRdb's copy keeps in-frame clones and lacks some. The data contain over 400,000 clones, around 91% of them singletons. Specified treatment: 15 to 20 received Ad26.COV2.S at low or high dose, single or two shots; several received placebo; per-sample allocation not given. Specimen acquisition occurred on day 63 following the initial vaccine or placebo injection. There are 13 residues in the CDR3. V dropped 5 bases and J dropped 5 bases, with 10 bases sitting between them. Germline V gives CDR1 SGHNT, CDR2 YYREEE (reference sequence). This receptor was identified in a person aged 18 to 59 who received the Ad26.COV2.S COVID-19 vaccine or a placebo. Specimen: peripheral blood, collected in a trial of Ad26.COV2.S vaccine versus placebo. The chain couples TRBV5-4 to TRBJ2-2; D call uncertain. CDR3 DNA sequence: TGTGCCAGCAGTATGGAGAGGACCGGGGAGCTGTTTTTT. This sequence encodes CASSMERTGELFF.